This record concerns one TCR beta chain sequence. This specimen comes from a study of regulatory T cells in long-lasting Graves disease. iRepertoire HTBI primers and Arm-PCR of CDR3 regions built TCR beta libraries. In TCRdb, the multiplex PCR reads were re-called with MiXCR into one record per CDR3 protein. The table includes around 450,000 distinct CDR3 sequences, approximately 16% detected once. Time point indicated: newly diagnosed GD, antithyroid drugs for less than 3 months. PBMCs were the source of the RNA used for TCR sequencing. CDR3 length: 17 residues. The V end lost 2 bases, the J end lost 6 bases, and 23 bases lay between the germline ends. Germline V gene sequence: CDR1 SGHRS, CDR2 YFSETQ. This sample was shared with a second study, whose subject was T cells in Graves' hyperthyroidism and ophthalmopathy.

The clonotype originates from a woman aged 40 to 49 with Graves disease. This rearrangement joins TRBV5-1 to TRBJ1-2; no definite D call. Sequencing used peripheral blood mononuclear cells (PBMCs), obtained at new diagnosis, from a patient treated with antithyroid drugs. The CDR3 reads CASSFGGFRGGSDGYTF. DNA for the CDR3: TGCGCCAGCAGCTTTGGAGGGTTTCGAGGTGGTTCGGATGGCTACACCTTC.